This note documents a single TCR beta chain sequence. With survey level as its setting, the immunoSEQ assay was v3.0. Sequenced by immunoSEQ multiplex PCR; TCRdb stores in-frame clones only, minus some. The sample records about 25,000 clones, about 91% being singletons. The data stem from a study of long-term antiretroviral therapy in people with HIV. V shed 1 base and J shed 8 bases, with 18 bases lying between them. The CDR3 runs 16 residues. Germline-derived CDR1 and CDR2 are LGHNA and YNFKEQ. This sequence originates from a man younger than 45 with HIV. The specimen comprised unsorted PBMCs, sampled about 4.3 years after starting antiretroviral therapy. This chain connects TRBV4-2 to TRBJ2-1; D is unclear. The CDR3 loop is CASSQGAGFSGDEQFF. CDR3 bases: TGTGCCAGCAGCCAAGGCGCTGGGTTCTCGGGCGATGAGCAGTTCTTC.